One sample yielded the 2 T cell receptor beta chains listed below, sequenced in a study of cytomegalovirus exposure and HLA in healthy donors. The data were produced by immunoSEQ multiplex PCR, yet TCRdb's version contains in-frame clones alone and is incomplete. The sample shows some 86,000 clones, 90% to 95% of them seen only once. Specimen: PBMCs. These receptor sequences come from a woman in her thirties in good health and CMV-seronegative.

The rearrangement joins TRBV4-2 to TRBJ1-4; D is undetermined. Trimming stripped 0 bases from V and 1 base from J, with 15 bases between. The CDR3 is made up of 18 amino acids. Germline assignment: CDR1 LGHNA and CDR2 YNFKEQ. The CDR3: CASSQDMAGRGTNEKLFF. The CDR3 DNA sequence: TGTGCCAGCAGCCAAGATATGGCGGGTCGGGGAACTAATGAAAAACTGTTTTTT.

V is TRBV9 and J is TRBJ1-2, with 9 bases aligning to TRBD1. CDR1 is SGDLS and CDR2 is YYNGEE in the germline V gene. The CDR3 has 15 amino acids. V lost 0 bases, J lost 4 bases, and 4 bases stayed unmatched. In DNA, the CDR3 is TGTGCCAGCAGCGTAGTCGGGACAGGGCTCTATGGCTACACCTTC. Translated, it gives CASSVVGTGLYGYTF.